One sample yielded the 22 T cell receptor beta chains listed below, sequenced in a study of T-cell reconstitution after alpha-beta-depleted transplantation in children. The TCRbeta library incorporated unique molecular identifiers. TCRdb recomputed calls from the PCR reads with MiXCR, one row per CDR3 protein. Of nearly 250,000 distinct CDR3 sequences listed, roughly 8.2% are singletons. This sample comprised PBMCs, mostly from graft donor cells, obtained 180 days after TCRalphabeta/CD19-depleted stem cell transplant. All receptors come from a male patient aged 5 to 17 who had a stem cell transplant for acute lymphoblastic leukemia, so the T cells may come from the graft donor.

The sample holds many counts of this clonotype. This rearrangement joins TRBV6-2 or TRBV6-3 to TRBJ2-1; 10 positions agree with TRBD2. There are 15 residues in the CDR3. Losses at the gene ends were 6 bases for V and 3 bases for J; bases not matched to a gene: 5. CDR1 is MNHEY and CDR2 is SVGEGT in the germline V gene. CDR3 sequence reads: CASRLLAGLYNEQFF. As DNA, the CDR3 is TGTGCCAGCAGACTACTAGCGGGGCTCTACAATGAGCAGTTCTTC.

The V gene is TRBV28, the J gene TRBJ2-3; D remains unclear. This CDR3 has 11 amino acids. The V gene lost 4 bases and the J gene lost 7 bases, with 6 bases spanning the gap. Looked up from germline, CDR1 is MDHEN and CDR2 is SYDVKM. The CDR3, as DNA: TGTGCCAGCAGTTCCCCCAATACGCAGTATTTT. It yields the protein CASSSPNTQYF. The whole variable domain, filled in from reference TRBV28 and TRBJ2-3, reads DVKVTQSSRYLVKRTGEKVFLECVQDMDHENMFWYRQDPGLGLRLIYFSYDVKMKEKGDIPEGYSVSREKKERFSLILESASTNQTSMYLCASSSPNTQYFGPGTRLTVL.

This clonotype has ten or more counts. The rearrangement uses TRBV28 and TRBJ2-5; 7 bases agree with TRBD1. The CDR3 covers 14 residues. J was trimmed by 2 bases and V by 5 bases; bases with no gene match: 5. From germline, CDR1 is MDHEN and CDR2 SYDVKM. In DNA form, the CDR3 reads TGTGCCAGCAGTCAAGGGGGACAGCAAGAGACCCAGTACTTC. This gives the protein CASSQGGQQETQYF.

The rearrangement joins TRBV5-6 to TRBJ2-3; 7 bases fit TRBD2. Losses at the gene ends were 0 bases for V and 4 bases for J; bases not matched to a gene: 8. The germline gives CDR1 SGHDT, CDR2 YYEEEE. The CDR3 loop spans 16 amino acids. The CDR3 sequence is CASSLDRQGGPDTQYF. In DNA form, the CDR3 reads TGTGCCAGCAGCTTGGATCGTCAGGGAGGGCCAGATACGCAGTATTTT. Full variable domain (outside the CDR3, taken from reference TRBV5-6 and TRBJ2-3): DAGVTQSPTHLIKTRGQQVTLRCSPKSGHDTVSWYQQALGQGPQFIFQYYEEEERQRGNFPDRFSGHQFPNYSSELNVNALLLGDSALYLCASSLDRQGGPDTQYFGPGTRLTVL.

This clonotype showed up many times. DNA of the CDR3: TGTGCCAGCAGCTATCTAGGGACCTACAATGAGCAGTTCTTC. Its protein is CASSYLGTYNEQFF. This chain joins TRBV14 and TRBJ2-1; D uncertain. The CDR3 sequence is 14 residues long. Germline CDR1 SGHDN, CDR2 FVKESK. V was cut by 5 bases and J by 2 bases, with 10 bases left in between.

This clonotype has at least ten counts. The genes are TRBV7-9 and TRBJ1-2, with D perhaps TRBD1 (5 bases). CDR3 length equals 13 residues. The germline CDR1 and CDR2 sequences are SEHNR and FQNEAQ (reference sequence). The V and J ends lost 5 bases and 3 bases respectively, with 10 bases between them. The CDR3 region is CASSPREDYGYTF. The CDR3 DNA follows: TGTGCCAGCAGCCCCAGGGAGGACTATGGCTACACCTTC.

With regard to this clonotype: This sequence may be a read error, since a much larger clone differs from it by one base. The chain uses TRBV27 and TRBJ2-7; tentatively, D is TRBD1 (5 bases). The germline gives CDR1 MNHEY, CDR2 SMNVEV (reference sequence). The CDR3 contains 15 residues. CDR3 region: CASSLSRTGFYGQYF. Written as DNA, the CDR3 is TGTGCCAGCAGTTTATCCCGTACAGGTTTCTACGGGCAGTACTTC.

This clonotype was observed at least ten times. For the CDR3, the DNA is TGTGCCAGCAGCCAAGATGGTACAGGGCCGGGTCGCCAGCCCCAGCATTTT. Amino acids: CASSQDGTGPGRQPQHF. This rearrangement joins TRBV4-2 to TRBJ1-5; weak D call: TRBD1 (6 bases). The CDR3 has 17 amino acids. CDR1 is LGHNA, CDR2 YNFKEQ, per germline. Trimming left V 0 bases short and J 7 bases short, with 19 bases between.

There are many counts of this clonotype. The chain couples TRBV29-1 to TRBJ1-2; unclear D gene. Trimming left V 8 bases short and J 6 bases short, with 16 bases between. The CDR3 has 12 amino acids. CDR1 SQVTM and CDR2 ANQGSEA come from the germline V gene. The CDR3 sequence is CSPFVEGNGYTF. CDR3 sequence (DNA): TGCAGCCCCTTCGTGGAGGGCAATGGCTACACCTTC.

This clonotype was recorded at least ten times. CDR3 sequence (DNA): TGTGCCATCGGGGACAGGGGAGGCTCCTACGAGCAGTACTTC. As protein: CAIGDRGGSYEQYF. The chain links TRBV10-3 to TRBJ2-7, with 10 bases that match TRBD1. The germline CDR1 and CDR2 sequences are ENHRY and SYGVKD. The CDR3 has 14 amino acids. J lost 0 bases, V lost 8 bases, and 4 bases had no gene match.

This clonotype was recorded many times. The gene calls are TRBV10-3 and TRBJ2-3, with TRBD2 matching 9 bases. Germline V gene data show CDR1 as ENHRY and CDR2 as SYGVKD. The CDR3 has 14 residues. J lost 5 bases, V lost 7 bases, and 7 bases had no gene match. CDR3 nucleotides: TGTGCCATCATCGGCGGGGGGGCCCAAGATACGCAGTATTTT. This translates into CAIIGGGAQDTQYF.

This clonotype has at least ten counts. The chain joins TRBV5-1 to TRBJ2-2; D perhaps matches TRBD2 (6 bases). This CDR3 is built from 12 residues. Trimming took off 7 bases at V and 7 bases at J, with 11 bases between the two ends. CDR1 SGHRS and CDR2 YFSETQ come from the germline V gene. CDR3 in DNA: TGCGCCAGCGACCCGGAGGGCGGGGAGCTGTTTTTT. This codes for CASDPEGGELFF.

This clonotype was observed at least ten times. The gene calls are TRBV11-2 and TRBJ1-5, with 7 nucleotides matching TRBD1. Germline V gene lookup returns CDR1 SGHAT and CDR2 FQNNGV. The V gene end was trimmed by 5 bases and the J gene end by 6 bases; junction bases not matched to a gene: 7. The CDR3 consists of 14 residues. The CDR3 sequence: CASSPSRGGQPQHF. In DNA form, the CDR3 reads TGTGCCAGCAGCCCTTCCAGGGGGGGTCAGCCCCAGCATTTT.

This clonotype was picked up many times. The chain links TRBV29-1 to TRBJ2-7; 9 nucleotides match TRBD1. After removal of 0 bases from V and 12 bases from J, the junction contained 6 bases not matched to a gene. Germline CDR1 SQVTM, CDR2 ANQGSEA. The CDR3 is 12 residues long. In DNA form, the CDR3 reads TGCAGCGTTGAAGACTCGGCGGACAGGGGGTACTTC. This translates into CSVEDSADRGYF.

At least ten counts were recorded for this clonotype. Here the CDR3 reads CSVAAGLSYEQYF. In DNA form, the CDR3 reads TGCAGCGTTGCTGCGGGTCTTTCCTACGAGCAGTACTTC. The chain couples TRBV29-1 to TRBJ2-7, with D possibly TRBD2 on 5 matching bases. The CDR3 loop spans 13 amino acids. The germline CDR1 and CDR2 sequences are SQVTM and ANQGSEA. Between the trimmed V and J ends, which lost 4 bases and 1 base, there was a span of 11 bases.

This clonotype came up many times. This chain uses TRBV12-3 or TRBV12-4 with TRBJ2-3; 8 bases map to TRBD2. Trimming cost V 7 bases and J 4 bases; bases outside gene matches: 10. There are 15 residues in the CDR3. The CDR3 DNA reads TGTGCCAGCACCAATTTATTCGGGGGGGCAGATACGCAGTATTTT. Translating it yields CASTNLFGGADTQYF.

This clonotype was picked up many times. The V gene is TRBV9, the J gene TRBJ1-2, with D maybe TRBD1 (5 bases). V lost 1 base and J 6 bases, leaving 16 bases between the germline ends. The CDR3 spans 15 residues. The germline CDR1 and CDR2 sequences are SGDLS and YYNGEE. For the CDR3, the DNA is TGTGCCAGCAGCGTACTGACGGCGGGACTCGATGGCTACACCTTC. As protein: CASSVLTAGLDGYTF.

This clonotype was seen many times. The CDR3 loop is CASSFWGTGGQPQHF. The CDR3 coding sequence is TGTGCCAGCAGTTTTTGGGGAACTGGTGGTCAGCCCCAGCATTTT. J is TRBJ1-5 and V is TRBV28; D is uncertain. Trimming pared 3 bases from V and 6 bases from J, leaving 15 bases between. The germline V gene has CDR1 MDHEN and CDR2 SYDVKM. The CDR3 has 15 amino acids.

This clonotype was seen repeatedly, ten times or more. The V call is TRBV15, the J call TRBJ2-4, with 8 nucleotides matching TRBD1. The V gene end was trimmed by 0 bases and the J gene end by 0 bases; junction bases not matched to a gene: 4. In germline, CDR1 is LNHNV, CDR2 YYDKDF (reference sequence). The CDR3 is 17 amino acids. CDR3 residues: CATSREGRGPAKNIQYF. The CDR3 DNA follows: TGTGCCACCAGCAGAGAAGGCAGGGGGCCAGCCAAAAACATTCAGTACTTC.

The sample holds many counts of this clonotype. The chain recombines TRBV5-1 with TRBJ1-1; the D is unclear. Trimming removed 7 bases at V and 0 bases at J, with 16 bases between. CDR3 length: 15 amino acids. Germline CDR1 is SGHRS and CDR2 is YFSETQ. CDR3 residues: CASGRSIDLNTEAFF. CDR3 sequence (DNA): TGCGCCAGCGGCCGGTCGATTGACCTGAACACTGAAGCTTTCTTT.

This clonotype was recorded many times. The V gene is TRBV4-2, the J gene TRBJ2-3; the D gene is possibly TRBD2 (6 bases). Germline V gene sequence: CDR1 LGHNA, CDR2 YNFKEQ. V was cut by 4 bases and J by 7 bases, with 15 bases left in between. The CDR3 loop spans 14 amino acids. CDR3 residues: CASSLFPGLNTQYF. Here the CDR3 DNA reads TGTGCCAGCAGCCTTTTCCCGGGACTTAATACGCAGTATTTT.

This clonotype was picked up many times. The CDR3 DNA follows: TGCGCCAGCAGTGATGGAGATACGCAGTATTTT. This translates into CASSDGDTQYF. The genes are TRBV10-1 and TRBJ2-3, with D hard to call. V was clipped by 3 bases and J by 5 bases, with 3 bases between them. Germline values: CDR1 WNHNN, CDR2 SYGVQD (reference sequence). This CDR3 comprises 11 residues.